The 21 T cell receptor beta chains reported below all come from one sample, sequenced in a study of blood T cell repertoires in COVID-19. Clones were sequenced by immunoSEQ multiplex PCR, and TCRdb holds only the in-frame ones, with some missing. The table lists approximately 400,000 clones, about 90% of them singletons. The sample comprised PBMCs or T cells enriched from blood (not recorded which). The receptors originated from a man aged 25 to 40 who had recovered from COVID-19.

This chain links TRBV29-1 with TRBJ2-7; 7 nucleotides agree with TRBD2. The better agreement between TRBJ2-5 and the DNA end casts doubt on the J call. The CDR3 is 14 residues long. Germline V gene sequence: CDR1 SQVTM, CDR2 ANQGSEA. The CDR3 nucleotides read TGCAGCGTTGGACTAGCAGGGATTCAAGAGACCCAGTACTTC. Its translation is CSVGLAGIQETQYF.

The chain joins TRBV18 to TRBJ2-3; D call uncertain. This CDR3 has 15 amino acids. Trimming removed 3 bases from V and 4 bases from J, with 14 bases in between. The V gene's germline CDR1 is KGHSH and CDR2 LQKENI. CDR3 in amino acids: CASSPTLAGADTQYF. The DNA of the CDR3 is TGTGCCAGCTCACCCACCCTGGCAGGCGCAGATACGCAGTATTTT.

This clone came up once. This rearrangement joins TRBV19 to TRBJ1-5; 7 nucleotides agree with TRBD1. The ends lost 6 bases at V and 6 bases at J; junction bases unmatched: 17. The CDR3 contains 17 residues. CDR1 and CDR2 from the germline V gene are LNHDA and SQIVND (reference sequence). In DNA form, the CDR3 reads TGTGCCAGTAGCAAGGACCCTAACAAGGGGGCGGGTCAGCCCCAGCATTTT. Protein product: CASSKDPNKGAGQPQHF. Looking up the rest from reference TRBV19 and TRBJ1-5 gives the full variable domain: DGGITQSPKYLFRKEGQNVTLSCEQNLNHDAMYWYRQDPGQGLRLIYYSQIVNDFQKGDIAEGYSVSREKKESFPLTVTSAQKNPTAFYLCASSKDPNKGAGQPQHFGDGTRLSIL.

This clone occurred once. This chain uses TRBV6-5 with TRBJ1-2; D is ambiguous. Trimming stripped 11 bases from V and 4 bases from J, with 11 bases between. This CDR3 has 11 residues. Germline V gene data show CDR1 as MNHEY and CDR2 as SVGAGI. CDR3 loop: CAASGGYGYTF. In DNA form, the CDR3 reads TGTGCCGCCAGCGGTGGCTATGGCTACACCTTC.

The chain links TRBV29-1 to TRBJ1-2; D is uncertain. CDR3 length equals 11 residues. Germline CDR1 is SQVTM and CDR2 is ANQGSEA. With 6 bases removed from V and 5 bases from J, the gap between germline ends came to 10 bases. This CDR3 is CSVSPGYGYTF. The CDR3 region has the DNA TGCAGCGTGAGTCCCGGTTATGGCTACACCTTC.

The J gene is TRBJ1-5, the V gene TRBV4-2; D remains unclear. The CDR3 length is 15 residues. V gave up 4 bases and J gave up 7 bases, with 17 bases separating them. Germline assignment: CDR1 LGHNA and CDR2 YNFKEQ. The CDR3: CASSREMEVGQPQHF. CDR3 DNA: TGTGCCAGCAGCCGAGAAATGGAGGTCGGGCAGCCCCAGCATTTT.

This clone appeared once. The CDR3 DNA reads TGTGCCAGCAGCGTAGCCACTTTGGGACAGGGGACTGGAAACACCATATATTTT. This codes for CASSVATLGQGTGNTIYF. The J gene is TRBJ1-3, the V gene TRBV9; 10 nucleotides agree with TRBD1. After removal of 0 bases from V and 2 bases from J, the junction contained 8 bases not matched to a gene. There are 18 residues in the CDR3. Germline CDR1 SGDLS, CDR2 YYNGEE.

This chain links TRBV9 with TRBJ2-7; D perhaps matches TRBD2 (5 bases). Germline assignment: CDR1 SGDLS and CDR2 YYNGEE. V was pared by 8 bases and J by 4 bases, with 22 bases between. The CDR3 loop spans 15 amino acids. The CDR3 region is CASSSSGDTFYEQYF. CDR3 nucleotides: TGTGCCAGTTCTTCCTCCGGGGATACCTTTTACGAGCAGTACTTC.

The CDR3 sequence is CASSGTGFEGNTEAFF. The DNA of the CDR3 is TGTGCCAGCAGCGGGACAGGGTTTGAGGGGAACACTGAAGCTTTCTTT. The chain carries TRBV7-9 and TRBJ1-1; TRBD1 matches at 9 bases. The germline V gene encodes CDR1 SEHNR and CDR2 FQNEAQ (reference sequence). The CDR3 contains 16 residues. Trimming cost V 5 bases and J 1 base; bases outside gene matches: 8.

The chain employs TRBV14 and TRBJ1-3; 10 nucleotides match TRBD1. Germline V lookup: CDR1 SGHDN, CDR2 FVKESK. The CDR3 covers 15 residues. V shed 4 bases, J shed 2 bases, and the junction held 2 bases outside the gene matches. CDR3 loop: CASSPGTGAGNTIYF. The CDR3 bases are TGTGCCAGCAGCCCAGGGACAGGGGCTGGAAACACCATATATTTT.

This clone was seen more than once but under ten times. The rearrangement uses TRBV5-8 and TRBJ1-6; weak D call: TRBD1 (5 bases). Trimming left V 4 bases short and J 6 bases short, with 17 bases between. The length of the CDR3 is 16 residues. Germline V gene sequence: CDR1 SGHTS, CDR2 YDEGEE. CDR3 DNA sequence: TGTGCCAGCAGCCCTGGGGGTGGAGGGTTTAATTCACCCCTCCACTTT. It translates to CASSPGGGGFNSPLHF.

The chain couples TRBV11-2 to TRBJ2-3; 9 positions match TRBD1. The length of the CDR3 is 16 residues. Germline V gene sequence: CDR1 SGHAT, CDR2 FQNNGV. J gave up 6 bases and V 3 bases, and 10 bases lay outside the gene matches. The CDR3 DNA reads as TGTGCCAGCAGCTTGCAGGGACAGGGCGTCTATGATACGCAGTATTTT. Its translation is CASSLQGQGVYDTQYF.

This clone was observed once. The chain recombines TRBV29-1 with TRBJ1-3; the D is unclear. Germline V gives CDR1 SQVTM, CDR2 ANQGSEA. The ends were cut back, 7 bases at V and 0 bases at J, with 7 bases in the middle. The length of the CDR3 is 12 residues. The CDR3 sequence is CSAQASGNTIYF. The DNA of the CDR3 is TGCAGCGCCCAGGCCTCTGGAAACACCATATATTTT. Full variable domain (outside the CDR3, taken from reference TRBV29-1 and TRBJ1-3): SAVISQKPSRDICQRGTSLTIQCQVDSQVTMMFWYRQQPGQSLTLIATANQGSEATYESGFVIDKFPISRPNLTFSTLTVSNMSPEDSSIYLCSAQASGNTIYFGEGSWLTVV.

The chain uses TRBV19 and TRBJ1-2; D unclear. The V gene's germline CDR1 is LNHDA and CDR2 SQIVND (reference sequence). V dropped 6 bases and J dropped 4 bases, with 21 bases sitting between them. CDR3 length: 16 amino acids. CDR3 sequence: CASSTPQAGWTYGYTF. The CDR3 DNA follows: TGTGCCAGTAGCACACCGCAGGCGGGTTGGACCTATGGCTACACCTTC.

This clone was seen only a few times. The genes are TRBV5-1 and TRBJ2-1; the D gene is possibly TRBD2 (6 bases). CDR3 length: 11 residues. V was shortened by 6 bases and J by 6 bases, with 7 bases between the two germline ends. The germline gives CDR1 SGHRS, CDR2 YFSETQ. CDR3 coding DNA: TGCGCCAGCATGGGAGGCAATGAGCAGTTCTTC. This encodes CASMGGNEQFF.

The chain is built from TRBV12-3 or TRBV12-4 and TRBJ1-3, with 7 positions matching TRBD1. The CDR3 is 12 residues long. V trimming: 6 bases; J trimming: 7 bases; junction bases outside the gene matches: 3. CDR3 DNA: TGTGCCAGCAGGAAGACAGGGAACACCATATATTTT. Protein: CASRKTGNTIYF.

This clone was seen a handful of times. This chain connects TRBV30 to TRBJ1-1; no firm D call. V was clipped by 4 bases and J by 11 bases, with 23 bases between them. Per the germline V gene, CDR1 is GTSNPN and CDR2 is SVGIG (reference sequence). This CDR3 is built from 14 residues. CDR3 loop: CAWIPGSSALVAFF. In DNA, the CDR3 is TGTGCCTGGATACCGGGGTCGTCCGCTCTAGTGGCTTTCTTT.

The chain carries TRBV6-4 and TRBJ1-2, with D maybe TRBD1 (6 bases). The V end lost 6 bases, the J end lost 8 bases, and 16 bases lay between the germline ends. Germline V gene sequence: CDR1 MRHNA, CDR2 SNTAGT. The CDR3 is 13 amino acids. The CDR3 loop is CASRDHRQEGYTF. The CDR3 DNA is TGTGCCAGCAGAGACCATCGACAGGAGGGCTACACCTTC.

The genes are TRBV6-2 or TRBV6-3 and TRBJ1-2, with D tentatively TRBD1 (5 bases). The germline V and J ends were trimmed by 5 bases and 4 bases, with 14 bases remaining between them. This CDR3 is 14 amino acids long. CDR1 is MNHEY, CDR2 SVGEGT, per germline. DNA for the CDR3: TGTGCCAGCAGTGGAGCCGACAGATTCTATGGCTACACCTTC. It specifies CASSGADRFYGYTF.

This chain joins TRBV2 and TRBJ1-6; D possibly corresponds to TRBD1 (6 bases). The germline CDR1 and CDR2 sequences are SNHLY and FYNNEI. The CDR3 covers 15 residues. V gave up 8 bases and J gave up 4 bases, with 15 bases separating them. The CDR3 region is CASRNRDTYNSPLHF. DNA for the CDR3: TGTGCCAGCCGTAACCGGGACACTTATAATTCACCCCTCCACTTT.

This clone was seen more than once but under ten times. The chain has TRBV4-2 and TRBJ1-2; D remains unclear. Trimming took off 0 bases at V and 4 bases at J, with 9 bases between the two ends. The CDR3 is 14 residues long. The V gene's germline CDR1 is LGHNA and CDR2 YNFKEQ. The CDR3 sequence is CASSQDLEGYGYTF. The CDR3 nucleotides are TGTGCCAGCAGCCAAGACCTCGAGGGCTATGGCTACACCTTC.